The present T cell receptor (beta chain) was sequenced within a study of cytomegalovirus exposure and HLA in healthy donors. Overall study results and limits: The study listed under 200 cytomegalovirus-associated TCR beta chains. As was reported, the classifier diagnosed cytomegalovirus status with high specificity and sensitivity.

With 6 bases clipped from V and 1 base from J, the junction kept 5 bases outside the gene matches. There are 14 residues in the CDR3. Germline V lookup: CDR1 MDHEN, CDR2 SYDVKM. The primer mix had 60 Vbeta and 13 Jbeta primers. Clones were read by immunoSEQ multiplex PCR, and TCRdb kept only the in-frame ones, dropping some. In the table there are 60,000 or so clones, 65% to 90% of which are singletons. With regard to this clone: Antigen: not known.

The receptor comes from a female donor in good health and CMV-seronegative. The chain carries TRBV28 and TRBJ2-5; the match to TRBD1 covers 7 bases. Sequences were obtained from PBMCs. CDR3 region: CASRGTALQETQYF. The CDR3 DNA reads TGTGCCAGCAGGGGGACAGCCCTCCAAGAGACCCAGTACTTC.